This passage covers 22 T cell receptor beta chains from one sample sequenced in a study of T cells in Graves' hyperthyroidism and ophthalmopathy. Amplification of TCR beta CDR3 regions used RNA as the template. A first-round RT-PCR of the TCR CDR3 used the HTBI primer set. TCRdb processed the multiplex PCR reads anew with MiXCR; each CDR3 protein has one entry. The sample contains about 640,000 distinct CDR3 sequences, 45% of which appear only once. Sequencing used peripheral blood or thyroid tissue (not recorded which). The receptors stem from an adult man with Graves' disease, either hyperthyroidism or ophthalmopathy (not recorded which).

This clonotype was found a few times. J is TRBJ2-7 and V is TRBV20-1; D possibly corresponds to TRBD2 (6 bases). Trimming removed 0 bases from V and 6 bases from J, with 9 bases in between. The CDR3 covers 12 residues. The V gene's germline CDR1 is DFQATT and CDR2 SNEGSKA (reference sequence). This CDR3 is CSARDRGTEQYF. The CDR3 DNA follows: TGCAGTGCTAGAGATCGGGGGACCGAGCAGTACTTC.

About this clonotype itself: It may be a read error: a sequence one base away is much more abundant. The chain joins TRBV29-1 to TRBJ2-5; TRBD1 matches 7 bases. This CDR3 spans 14 amino acids. From germline, CDR1 is SQVTM and CDR2 ANQGSEA. V lost 7 bases to trimming and J lost 5 bases; unmatched junction nucleotides: 13. In DNA, the CDR3 is TGCAGCGCTGCAAGACAGGGCGGTGGGGAGACCCAGTACTTC. As protein: CSAARQGGGETQYF.

V gene TRBV4-1 combines with J gene TRBJ1-2; D not resolved. Germline V gives CDR1 MGHRA, CDR2 YSYEKL. The CDR3 runs 14 residues. The V end was cut by 2 bases, the J end by 4 bases, with 11 bases between. Here the CDR3 reads CASSQNWGVYGYTF. The CDR3 nucleotides read TGCGCCAGCAGCCAAAACTGGGGTGTCTATGGCTACACCTTC.

Details on this clonotype: The junction differs from germline at one of its ends, possibly a read error. The genes are TRBV7-2 and TRBJ2-2, with 10 positions matching TRBD1. The CDR3 covers 14 residues. Per germline, CDR1 SGHTA and CDR2 FQGNSA. The CDR3 nucleotides read TGTGTCAGCAGCTTAGGGACAGGGGCCGGGGAGCTGTTTTTT. Protein sequence: CVSSLGTGAGELFF.

The chain links TRBV12-3 or TRBV12-4 to TRBJ1-1; D may be TRBD1 (6 bases). Deletions cut 7 bases from V and 5 bases from J, with 23 bases between. CDR3 size: 16 residues. Here the CDR3 reads CASNYRGRGSMTEAFF. The CDR3 DNA sequence: TGTGCCAGCAATTACCGGGGGCGCGGATCTATGACTGAAGCTTTCTTT.

The chain links TRBV7-3 to TRBJ1-1; D gene ambiguous. The CDR3 runs to 15 residues. V lost 5 bases, J lost 0 bases, and 13 bases lay in between. Germline V CDR1 and CDR2: SGHTA, FQGTGA. The CDR3 bases are TGTGCCAGCAGCACCGAGGGTCCCATGAACACTGAAGCTTTCTTT. It yields the protein CASSTEGPMNTEAFF. Together with reference TRBV7-3 and TRBJ1-1, the CDR3 gives the full variable domain: GAGVSQTPSNKVTEKGKYVELRCDPISGHTALYWYRQSLGQGPEFLIYFQGTGAADDSGLPNDRFFAVRPEGSVSTLKIQRTERGDSAVYLCASSTEGPMNTEAFFGQGTRLTVV.

The chain employs TRBV9 and TRBJ2-2; D possibly corresponds to TRBD1 (5 bases). This CDR3 spans 17 amino acids. V shed 2 bases and J shed 0 bases, with 14 bases lying between them. The germline V gene has CDR1 SGDLS and CDR2 YYNGEE. The CDR3 loop reads CASSVSLQGTNTGELFF. The CDR3 nucleotides read TGTGCCAGCAGCGTTTCACTTCAGGGAACGAACACCGGGGAGCTGTTTTTT.

This clonotype was found a few times. This chain uses TRBV4-2 with TRBJ1-2; the D gene is possibly TRBD1 (5 bases). CDR3 length equals 15 residues. V lost 0 bases and J lost 7, with 15 bases in between. Germline V gene lookup returns CDR1 LGHNA and CDR2 YNFKEQ. In DNA form, the CDR3 reads TGTGCCAGCAGCCAAGATTTGGGACCGACCGGTGGCTACACCTTC. It is translated as CASSQDLGPTGGYTF.

Details on this clonotype: Given a much more abundant clone one base away, this may be a read error. The V gene is TRBV2, the J gene TRBJ1-1; TRBD1 is a possible D gene (5 bases). Germline V gene sequence: CDR1 SNHLY, CDR2 FYNNEI. The CDR3 consists of 12 residues. The CDR3 loop is CARGTPNTEALF. In DNA form, the CDR3 reads TGTGCCAGGGGGACGCCGAACACTGAAGCTCTCTTT.

The V and J genes are TRBV3-1 and TRBJ1-2, with TRBD1 as a possible D gene (5 bases). Germline V lookup: CDR1 LGHDT, CDR2 YNNKEL (reference sequence). Trimming took 4 bases from V and 6 from J, leaving 12 bases between them. The CDR3 has 13 amino acids. The CDR3 DNA reads TGTGCCAGCAGCCGTGTGGGGGTCGATGGCTACACCTTC. As protein: CASSRVGVDGYTF.

About this clonotype itself: At one boundary the junction diverges from the germline segment, which might be a read error. CDR3 region: CASGLMSSGSGAQYF. In nucleotides, the CDR3 is TGCGCCAGCGGCTTGATGTCTAGCGGGAGTGGGGCCCAGTACTTC. J is TRBJ2-5 and V is TRBV5-1; TRBD2 matches 10 bases. CDR1 is SGHRS and CDR2 is YFSETQ in the germline V gene. The CDR3 spans 15 residues. The full variable domain, completed using reference TRBV5-1 and TRBJ2-5, is KAGVTQTPRYLIKTRGQQVTLSCSPISGHRSVSWYQQTPGQGLQFLFEYFSETQRNKGNFPGRFSGRQFSNSRSEMNVSTLELGDSALYLCASGLMSSGSGAQYFGPGTRLLVL.

In the case of this clonotype: The junction differs from germline at one of its ends, possibly a read error. The J gene is TRBJ1-1, the V gene TRBV19; D may be TRBD1 (6 bases). Germline CDR1 and CDR2: LNHDA and SQIVND (reference sequence). There are 14 residues in the CDR3. In DNA, the CDR3 is TGTGCCGGTAGTCCCGGGACACCGAACACTGAAGCTTTCTTT. Translating gives CAGSPGTPNTEAFF.

This clonotype showed up just a few times. The chain couples TRBV5-6 to TRBJ1-2; 8 bases match TRBD1. The V gene's germline CDR1 is SGHDT and CDR2 YYEEEE. Trimming took 3 bases from V and 6 from J; bases not matched to a gene: 13. The CDR3 extends over 16 amino acids. This CDR3 is CASSSSGQGLRNGYTF. Here the CDR3 DNA reads TGTGCCAGCAGCTCCTCCGGACAGGGACTGAGAAATGGCTACACCTTC.

Worth noting for this clonotype: This may be a read error: a much more frequent sequence differs by one nucleotide. No DNA is shown, since the ends of the CDR3 on it are uncertain; the CDR3 is the one TCRdb lists. V is TRBV20-1 and J is TRBJ1-2; no DNA check was done on the table's D call, TRBD1. CDR1 is DFQATT, CDR2 SNEGSKA, per germline (reference sequence). From its first to its last residue, the CDR3 has 12 amino acids. CDR3 in amino acids: CNGGEANYGCTF.

V gene TRBV20-1 combines with J gene TRBJ2-7; weak D call: TRBD2 (6 bases). Germline CDR1 reads DFQATT; CDR2 reads SNEGSKA (reference sequence). V lost 1 base to trimming and J lost 5 bases, with 15 bases between them. This CDR3 is 14 amino acids long. The CDR3 reads CSARGGASIDEQYF. The CDR3 DNA sequence: TGCAGTGCTAGAGGCGGGGCTAGCATCGACGAGCAGTACTTC.

V gene TRBV7-3 combines with J gene TRBJ2-2; 9 bases map to TRBD2. This CDR3 is 14 amino acids long. Per germline, CDR1 SGHTA and CDR2 FQGTGA. CDR3 nucleotide sequence: TGTGCAGCGGGGGGAACAGCTAGGACCGGGGAGCTGTTTTTT. Translated: CAAGGTARTGELFF.

This clonotype was seen only a few times. CDR3 in amino acids: CASSLSVFDRGPGNTIYF. The CDR3 region has the DNA TGTGCCAGCAGTTTAAGCGTCTTTGACAGGGGCCCTGGAAACACCATATATTTT. The chain uses TRBV12-3 or TRBV12-4 and TRBJ1-3; 8 nucleotides agree with TRBD1. The ends lost 2 bases at V and 2 bases at J; junction bases unmatched: 11. CDR3 length equals 18 residues.

The rearrangement links TRBV19 to TRBJ1-1; 8 bases are a match to TRBD1. J was trimmed by 3 bases and V by 6 bases; bases with no gene match: 6. Germline-derived CDR1 and CDR2 are LNHDA and SQIVND (reference sequence). The CDR3 is made up of 14 amino acids. DNA for the CDR3: TGTGCCAGTAGCCCCCAGACAGGGGACACTGAAGCTTTCTTT. Amino acid sequence: CASSPQTGDTEAFF.

On this clonotype itself: Since a much larger clone is just one base distant, this may be a read error. The chain combines TRBV9 with TRBJ1-1, with 8 positions matching TRBD1. Looked up from germline, CDR1 is SGDLS and CDR2 is YYNGEE. The CDR3 loop spans 12 amino acids. CDR3 residues: CAIRQGLTEASF. DNA for the CDR3: TGTGCCATCCGACAGGGGCTCACTGAAGCTTCCTTT.

This clonotype showed up just a few times. The chain combines TRBV10-3 with TRBJ1-1; D is possibly TRBD1 (5 bases). Germline assignment: CDR1 ENHRY and CDR2 SYGVKD. V dropped 10 bases and J dropped 4 bases, with 19 bases sitting between them. The CDR3 contains 14 residues. CDR3 amino acids: CASMAVLRGTEAFF. DNA for the CDR3: TGTGCCAGCATGGCGGTATTGAGGGGCACTGAAGCTTTCTTT.

This clonotype was detected only a few times. J is TRBJ1-1 and V is TRBV9; D unresolved. The CDR3 is 15 residues long. Germline CDR1 is SGDLS and CDR2 is YYNGEE. Between the trimmed V and J ends, which lost 0 bases and 0 bases, there was a span of 9 bases. The CDR3 nucleotides are TGTGCCAGCAGCGTAGGTCTATCTATGAACACTGAAGCTTTCTTT. This gives the protein CASSVGLSMNTEAFF.

The chain combines TRBV20-1 with TRBJ1-2, with D perhaps matching TRBD1 (5 bases). Trimming took off 0 bases at V and 8 bases at J, with 16 bases between the two ends. Germline values: CDR1 DFQATT, CDR2 SNEGSKA (reference sequence). The CDR3 sequence is 14 residues long. The CDR3 region is CSARDLGVRNGYTF. As DNA, the CDR3 is TGCAGTGCTAGAGATCTGGGGGTCAGGAACGGCTACACCTTC.